This TCR beta chain was sequenced for a study of technical replicates of blood from a few donors (dated by TCRdb to between 2016 and 2019). Remarks on this clone: Its antigen is currently not known. No base quality values were provided; no much bigger clone lies one nucleotide off.

The CDR3 sequence holds 15 residues, the cysteine and phenylalanine included. Left in the record is the CDR3 DNA by itself, 45 bases read in frame from the first base. The junction shows trimming of 0 bases on V and 0 bases on J, plus 6 bases between the germline ends. From the germline V gene, CDR1 is MGHRA and CDR2 is YSYEKL. The library came from the immunoSEQ multiplex PCR assay. Drawn from immuneACCESS, this table holds only the in-frame rearrangements with V and J called that TCRdb kept. Clones are partly lost; checked studies trace under half to an unresolved V gene and leave the rest unexplained. The sample table records more than 90,000 clones; approximately 96% of these occur just once. The ten largest clones capture 0.2% to 0.25% of the sample.

This receptor was obtained from a human donor in good health. The rearrangement combines TRBV4-1 with TRBJ1-5, with no D gene named confidently. Input material: T cells isolated from PBMCs. The nucleotide sequence is TGCGCCAGCAGCCAAGATATTCGTAGCAATCAGCCCCAGCATTTT. Protein translation: CASSQDIRSNQPQHF.